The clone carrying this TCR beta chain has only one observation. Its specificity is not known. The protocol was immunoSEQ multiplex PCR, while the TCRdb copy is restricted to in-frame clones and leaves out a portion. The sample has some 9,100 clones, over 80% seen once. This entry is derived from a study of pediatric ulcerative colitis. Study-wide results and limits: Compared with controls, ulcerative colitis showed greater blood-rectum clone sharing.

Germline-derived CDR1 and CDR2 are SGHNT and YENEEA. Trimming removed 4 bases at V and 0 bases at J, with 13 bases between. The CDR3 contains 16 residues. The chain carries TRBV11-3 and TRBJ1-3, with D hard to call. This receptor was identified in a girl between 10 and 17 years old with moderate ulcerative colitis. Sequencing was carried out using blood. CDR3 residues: CASSWNREDSGNTIYF. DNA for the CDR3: TGTGCCAGCAGCTGGAATCGCGAGGACTCTGGAAACACCATATATTTT.